These 12 T cell receptor beta chains originate from one sample sequenced in a study of blood T cell repertoires in COVID-19. The method was immunoSEQ multiplex PCR; TCRdb's version includes in-frame clones alone and lacks a portion of them. This table has 55,000 to 90,000 clones, approximately 83% appearing once. Sequencing was done on a sample of peripheral blood. The receptors shown here come from a woman aged 60-75 years with acute or convalescent COVID-19.

The gene calls are TRBV5-6 and TRBJ2-7; tentative D call: TRBD2 (5 bases). This CDR3 comprises 11 residues. The V gene lost 3 bases and the J gene lost 5 bases, with 6 bases spanning the gap. Germline assignment: CDR1 SGHDT and CDR2 YYEEEE. In DNA form, the CDR3 reads TGTGCCAGCAGCTGGGAGCACGAGCAGTACTTC. Protein product: CASSWEHEQYF. Supplemented by reference TRBV5-6 and TRBJ2-7, the full variable domain reads DAGVTQSPTHLIKTRGQQVTLRCSPKSGHDTVSWYQQALGQGPQFIFQYYEEEERQRGNFPDRFSGHQFPNYSSELNVNALLLGDSALYLCASSWEHEQYFGPGTRLTVT.

The DNA for the CDR3 is TGTGCCAGCAGTGAGCAGGGGACGCGTCCAGACGAGCAGTACTTC. This gives the protein CASSEQGTRPDEQYF. This rearrangement joins TRBV2 to TRBJ2-7; D possibly corresponds to TRBD1 (6 bases). The CDR3 length is 15 residues. Trimming took off 3 bases at V and 5 bases at J, with 17 bases between the two ends. CDR1 SNHLY and CDR2 FYNNEI come from the germline V gene. Using reference TRBV2 and TRBJ2-7 for the parts outside the CDR3, the full variable domain is EPEVTQTPSHQVTQMGQEVILRCVPISNHLYFYWYRQILGQKVEFLVSFYNNEISEKSEIFDDQFSVERPDGSNFTLKIRSTKLEDSAMYFCASSEQGTRPDEQYFGPGTRLTVT.

This chain connects TRBV6-5 to TRBJ2-5, with D perhaps matching TRBD1 (5 bases). V lost 0 bases and J 0 bases, leaving 8 bases between the germline ends. There are 15 residues in the CDR3. The germline V gene has CDR1 MNHEY and CDR2 SVGAGI. The CDR3: CASSYSPGYQETQYF. The DNA of the CDR3 is TGTGCCAGCAGTTACTCCCCAGGGTACCAAGAGACCCAGTACTTC.

The chain carries TRBV18 and TRBJ1-2; maybe TRBD1 (5 bases). Germline V gene sequence: CDR1 KGHSH, CDR2 LQKENI. The CDR3 is 13 amino acids. V was cut by 6 bases and J by 7 bases, with 15 bases left in between. CDR3 in DNA: TGTGCCAGCTCCGTAACGGGGGACGGTGGCTACACCTTC. This sequence encodes CASSVTGDGGYTF.

The table lists this clone with a few counts. The gene calls are TRBV2 and TRBJ1-1, with 7 bases that match TRBD1. The J segment lost 7 bases and the V segment lost 6 bases, leaving 5 bases of the junction unmatched. The CDR3 totals 12 residues. Germline V gene data show CDR1 as SNHLY and CDR2 as FYNNEI. The CDR3 sequence is CASRGTVIEAFF. Written as DNA, the CDR3 is TGTGCCAGCAGGGGGACAGTTATTGAAGCTTTCTTT.

Only one count was recorded for this clone. The V gene is TRBV5-1, the J gene TRBJ1-6; no definite D call. Germline-derived CDR1 and CDR2 are SGHRS and YFSETQ. The CDR3 consists of 14 residues. With 4 bases removed from V and 7 bases from J, the gap between germline ends came to 12 bases. CDR3 residues: CASSPGEGNSPLHF. CDR3 nucleotides: TGCGCCAGCAGCCCAGGAGAGGGCAATTCACCCCTCCACTTT. Looking up the rest from reference TRBV5-1 and TRBJ1-6 gives the full variable domain: KAGVTQTPRYLIKTRGQQVTLSCSPISGHRSVSWYQQTPGQGLQFLFEYFSETQRNKGNFPGRFSGRQFSNSRSEMNVSTLELGDSALYLCASSPGEGNSPLHFGNGTRLTVT.

The rearrangement uses TRBV10-3 and TRBJ1-2; possible D gene TRBD1, 5 bases. CDR3 length equals 13 residues. CDR1 is ENHRY, CDR2 SYGVKD, per germline. The V and J ends lost 4 bases and 7 bases respectively, with 13 bases between them. In DNA form, the CDR3 reads TGTGCCATCAGTGCGGGTCGCCAGGGTGGCTACACCTTC. It is translated as CAISAGRQGGYTF.

The chain uses TRBV2 and TRBJ2-3; 8 bases agree with TRBD2. Trimming at V came to 6 bases and at J to 4 bases, leaving 9 bases not matched to a gene. The CDR3 is 15 residues long. Germline V CDR1 and CDR2: SNHLY, FYNNEI. The CDR3, as DNA: TGTGCCAGCAGCGGCGGACTAGCTTTGTCAGATACGCAGTATTTT. Translation gives CASSGGLALSDTQYF.

This chain links TRBV7-2 with TRBJ2-6, with 12 bases that match TRBD1. Germline V lookup: CDR1 SGHTA, CDR2 FQGNSA. This CDR3 is built from 17 residues. The V and J ends lost 1 base and 4 bases, in that order; junction bases with no gene match: 2. The CDR3 DNA reads as TGTGCCAGCAGCTTAGGGGACAGGGGGCTCGGGGCCAACGTCCTGACTTTC. Amino acids: CASSLGDRGLGANVLTF.

The V gene is TRBV19, the J gene TRBJ1-1, with D unclear. The CDR3 sequence is 13 residues long. Trimming stripped 5 bases from V and 10 bases from J, with 17 bases between. CDR1 is LNHDA and CDR2 is SQIVND in the germline V gene (reference sequence). CDR3 sequence: CASSPAGGFGAFF. DNA for the CDR3: TGTGCCAGTAGTCCCGCAGGAGGGTTCGGAGCTTTCTTT.

The V gene is TRBV5-1, the J gene TRBJ1-2, with TRBD1 matching 7 bases. CDR3 length equals 15 residues. Germline V gene sequence: CDR1 SGHRS, CDR2 YFSETQ. Losses at the gene ends were 0 bases for V and 7 bases for J; bases not matched to a gene: 9. CDR3 sequence reads: CASSLGGQETGGYTF. The DNA for the CDR3 is TGCGCCAGCAGCTTGGGAGGACAGGAAACTGGTGGCTACACCTTC. Using reference TRBV5-1 and TRBJ1-2 for the parts outside the CDR3, the full variable domain is KAGVTQTPRYLIKTRGQQVTLSCSPISGHRSVSWYQQTPGQGLQFLFEYFSETQRNKGNFPGRFSGRQFSNSRSEMNVSTLELGDSALYLCASSLGGQETGGYTFGSGTRLTVV.

The table lists this clone with a count of one. The rearrangement uses TRBV5-1 and TRBJ1-2; D unresolved. Per the germline V gene, CDR1 is SGHRS and CDR2 is YFSETQ. The CDR3 contains 14 residues. Between the trimmed V and J ends, which lost 0 bases and 1 base, there was a span of 7 bases. The CDR3 sequence: CASSLELFNYGYTF. The CDR3 coding sequence is TGCGCCAGCAGCTTGGAGCTGTTTAACTATGGCTACACCTTC.